This TCR beta chain was recorded in a study of OX40 agonist ivuxolimab in advanced cancers. Study background: Patients were treated with intravenous ivuxolimab, dosed at 0.01 to 10 mg/kg and infused every 2 weeks.

The investigators sampled blood at baseline, at cycle 4 day 1, and at cycle 7 day 1. V was clipped by 3 bases and J by 3 bases; unmatched bases: 2. The CDR3 contains 14 residues. CDR1 and CDR2 from the germline V gene are SGHDT and YYEEEE. Study-level points and caveats: Expanded clones were, on average, more numerous in CD8+ T cells than in CD4+. Antigen specificity of clonally expanded peripheral T cells was not established.

Profiled with immunoSEQ multiplex PCR; TCRdb holds only in-frame clones, not every one. The table lists 25,000 to 30,000 clones, around 83% of them singletons. On this clone itself: What it binds is unknown.

The sequence came from an adult with an advanced solid tumor such as melanoma, head and neck, liver or kidney cancer. This sample comprised CD4+ or CD8+ T cells sorted from blood, obtained in a trial of the OX40 agonist ivuxolimab. This sequence joins TRBV5-6 and TRBJ2-3; 9 positions agree with TRBD1. CDR3 nucleotide sequence: TGTGCCAGCAGCTGGGGACAGGGTACAGATACGCAGTATTTT. This translates into CASSWGQGTDTQYF. Filled out from reference TRBV5-6 and TRBJ2-3, the complete variable domain reads DAGVTQSPTHLIKTRGQQVTLRCSPKSGHDTVSWYQQALGQGPQFIFQYYEEEERQRGNFPDRFSGHQFPNYSSELNVNALLLGDSALYLCASSWGQGTDTQYFGPGTRLTVL.